This T cell receptor beta chain appears in the sequencing data of a study of blood T cell repertoires in COVID-19. The wider study: From the United States, Italy and Spain came samples of acute and convalescent COVID-19.

Clones were read by immunoSEQ multiplex PCR, and TCRdb kept only the in-frame ones, dropping some. Here the sample spans 350,000 to 400,000 clones, around nine tenths being singletons. From germline, CDR1 is MNHEY and CDR2 SMNVEV (reference sequence). This CDR3 is built from 14 residues. V dropped 0 bases and J dropped 3 bases, with 9 bases sitting between them. Participants came from 24 US areas, aged about 18 to 90 years. Each participant's cohort was designated according to participant-reported clinical history. Sequences were obtained from PBMCs or T cells enriched from blood (not recorded which). This receptor was identified in a woman aged 30 to 39 with acute COVID-19. This sequence joins TRBV27 and TRBJ2-7; D not resolved. The CDR3 DNA follows: TGTGCCAGCAGTTTATCGGTCCAGATCTACGAGCAGTACTTC. Translating gives CASSLSVQIYEQYF.